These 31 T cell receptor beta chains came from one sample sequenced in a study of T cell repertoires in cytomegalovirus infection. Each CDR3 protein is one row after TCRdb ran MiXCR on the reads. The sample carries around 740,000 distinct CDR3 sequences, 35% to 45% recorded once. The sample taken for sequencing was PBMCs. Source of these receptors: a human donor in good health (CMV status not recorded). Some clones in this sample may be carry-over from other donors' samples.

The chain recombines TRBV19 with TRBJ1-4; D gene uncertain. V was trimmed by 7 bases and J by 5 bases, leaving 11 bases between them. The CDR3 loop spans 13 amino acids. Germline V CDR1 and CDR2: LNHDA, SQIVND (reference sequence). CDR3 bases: TGTGCCAGTAACCAGCTCCTAAATGAAAAACTGTTTTTT. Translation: CASNQLLNEKLFF.

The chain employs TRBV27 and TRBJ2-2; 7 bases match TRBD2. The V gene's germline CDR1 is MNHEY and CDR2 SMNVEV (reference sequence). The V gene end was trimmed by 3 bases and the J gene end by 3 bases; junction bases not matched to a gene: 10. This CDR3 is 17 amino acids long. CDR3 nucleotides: TGTGCCAGCAGTTTGGAAGGGGCTAGCGGTTACACCGGGGAGCTGTTTTTT. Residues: CASSLEGASGYTGELFF.

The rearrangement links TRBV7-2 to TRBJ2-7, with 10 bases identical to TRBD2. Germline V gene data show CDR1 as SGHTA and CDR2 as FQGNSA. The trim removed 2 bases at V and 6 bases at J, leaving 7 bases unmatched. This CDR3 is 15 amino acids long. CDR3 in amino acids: CASSLLSGRASEQYF. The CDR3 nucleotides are TGTGCCAGCAGCTTATTGAGCGGGAGGGCCTCCGAGCAGTACTTC.

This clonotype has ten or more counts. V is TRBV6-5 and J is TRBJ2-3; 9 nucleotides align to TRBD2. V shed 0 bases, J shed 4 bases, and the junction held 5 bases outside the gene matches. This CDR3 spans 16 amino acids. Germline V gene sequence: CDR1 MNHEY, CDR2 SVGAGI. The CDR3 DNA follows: TGTGCCAGCAGTTACTCCGCGGGAGGGGCGGCAGATACGCAGTATTTT. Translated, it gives CASSYSAGGAADTQYF.

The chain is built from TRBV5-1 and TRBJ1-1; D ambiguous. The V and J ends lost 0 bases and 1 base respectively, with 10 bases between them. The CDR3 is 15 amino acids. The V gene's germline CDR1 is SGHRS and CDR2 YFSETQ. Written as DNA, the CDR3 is TGCGCCAGCAGCTTGGTCACGGGGTCGAACACTGAAGCTTTCTTT. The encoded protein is CASSLVTGSNTEAFF.

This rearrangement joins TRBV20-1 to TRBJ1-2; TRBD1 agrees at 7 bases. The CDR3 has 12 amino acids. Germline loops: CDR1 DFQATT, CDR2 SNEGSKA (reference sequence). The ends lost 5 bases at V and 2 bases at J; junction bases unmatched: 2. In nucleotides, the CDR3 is TGCAGTGCTCTACAGGGGAACTATGGCTACACCTTC. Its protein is CSALQGNYGYTF.

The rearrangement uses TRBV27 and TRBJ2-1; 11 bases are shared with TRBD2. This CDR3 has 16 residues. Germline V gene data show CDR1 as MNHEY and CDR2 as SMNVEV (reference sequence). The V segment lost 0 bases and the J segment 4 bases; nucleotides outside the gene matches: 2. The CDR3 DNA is TGTGCCAGCAGTTTATCGGTAGCGGGAGGGTACAATGAGCAGTTCTTC. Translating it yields CASSLSVAGGYNEQFF.

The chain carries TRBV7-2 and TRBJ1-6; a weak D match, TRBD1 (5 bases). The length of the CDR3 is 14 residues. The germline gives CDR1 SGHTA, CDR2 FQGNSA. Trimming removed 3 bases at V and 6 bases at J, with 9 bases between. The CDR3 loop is CASSFRVGNSPLHF. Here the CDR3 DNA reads TGTGCCAGCAGCTTCAGGGTTGGTAATTCACCCCTCCACTTT.

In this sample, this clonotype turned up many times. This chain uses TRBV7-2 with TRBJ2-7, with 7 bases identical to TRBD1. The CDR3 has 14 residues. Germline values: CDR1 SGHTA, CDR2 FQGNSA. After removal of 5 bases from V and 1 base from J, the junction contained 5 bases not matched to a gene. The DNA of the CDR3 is TGTGCCAGCAGCAGGACGGACAGGTCCTACGAGCAGTACTTC. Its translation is CASSRTDRSYEQYF.

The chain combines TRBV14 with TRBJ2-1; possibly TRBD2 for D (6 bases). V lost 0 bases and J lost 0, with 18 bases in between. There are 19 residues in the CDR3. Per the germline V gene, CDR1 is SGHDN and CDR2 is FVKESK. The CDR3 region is CASSQDWRGTSSSYNEQFF. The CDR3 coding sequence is TGTGCCAGCAGCCAAGATTGGCGCGGGACTTCCAGCTCCTACAATGAGCAGTTCTTC.

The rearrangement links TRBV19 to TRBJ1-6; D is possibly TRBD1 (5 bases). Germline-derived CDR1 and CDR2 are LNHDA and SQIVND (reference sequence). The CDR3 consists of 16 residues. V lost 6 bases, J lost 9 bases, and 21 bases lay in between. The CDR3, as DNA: TGTGCCAGTAGCGCGAGAGCCGACAGTTTTGGTTCACCCCTCCACTTT. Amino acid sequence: CASSARADSFGSPLHF.

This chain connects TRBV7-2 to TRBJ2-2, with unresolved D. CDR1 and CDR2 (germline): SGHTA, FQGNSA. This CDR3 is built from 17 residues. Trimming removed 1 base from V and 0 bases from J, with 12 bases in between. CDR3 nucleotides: TGTGCCAGCAGCTTAGTTAATGTCAGGTCGAACACCGGGGAGCTGTTTTTT. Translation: CASSLVNVRSNTGELFF.

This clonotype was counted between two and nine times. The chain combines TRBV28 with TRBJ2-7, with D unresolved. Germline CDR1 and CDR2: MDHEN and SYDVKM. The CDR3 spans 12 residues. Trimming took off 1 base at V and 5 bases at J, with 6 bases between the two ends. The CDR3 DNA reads TGTGCCAGCAGTTTATCGCTCCACGAGCAGTACTTC. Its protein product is CASSLSLHEQYF.

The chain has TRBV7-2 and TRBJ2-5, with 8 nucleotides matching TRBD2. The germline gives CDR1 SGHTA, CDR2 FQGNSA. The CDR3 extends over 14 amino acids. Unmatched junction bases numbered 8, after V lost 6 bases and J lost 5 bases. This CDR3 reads CASSKTSAEETQYF. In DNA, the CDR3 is TGTGCCAGCAGTAAGACTAGCGCCGAGGAGACCCAGTACTTC.

CDR3 nucleotide sequence: TGCAGTGCTCGGACACTACACTCCTACGAGCAGTACTTC. Translated: CSARTLHSYEQYF. This chain links TRBV20-1 with TRBJ2-7; TRBD1 is a possible D gene (5 bases). The V end lost 5 bases, the J end lost 0 bases, and 11 bases lay between the germline ends. Germline loops: CDR1 DFQATT, CDR2 SNEGSKA (reference sequence). CDR3 size: 13 residues.

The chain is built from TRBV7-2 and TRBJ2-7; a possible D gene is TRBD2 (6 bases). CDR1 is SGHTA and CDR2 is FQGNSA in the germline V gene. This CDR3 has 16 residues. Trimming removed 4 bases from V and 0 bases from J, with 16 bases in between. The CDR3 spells CASSWGLHFSSYEQYF. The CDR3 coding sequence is TGTGCCAGCAGCTGGGGACTCCATTTCAGCTCCTACGAGCAGTACTTC.

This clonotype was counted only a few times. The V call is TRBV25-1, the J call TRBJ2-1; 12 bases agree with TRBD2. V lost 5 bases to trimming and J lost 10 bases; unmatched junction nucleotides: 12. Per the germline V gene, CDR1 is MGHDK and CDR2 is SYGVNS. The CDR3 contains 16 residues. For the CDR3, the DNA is TGTGCCAGCAGTCCACTGACTAGCGGGAGAATCGACGAGCAGTTCTTC. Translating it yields CASSPLTSGRIDEQFF.

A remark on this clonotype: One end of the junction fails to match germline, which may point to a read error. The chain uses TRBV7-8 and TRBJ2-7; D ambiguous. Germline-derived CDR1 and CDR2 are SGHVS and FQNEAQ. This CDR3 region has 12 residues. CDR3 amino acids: CASSLGSYDQYF. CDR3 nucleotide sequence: TGTGCCAGCAGCCTCGGGTCCTACGATCAGTACTTC.

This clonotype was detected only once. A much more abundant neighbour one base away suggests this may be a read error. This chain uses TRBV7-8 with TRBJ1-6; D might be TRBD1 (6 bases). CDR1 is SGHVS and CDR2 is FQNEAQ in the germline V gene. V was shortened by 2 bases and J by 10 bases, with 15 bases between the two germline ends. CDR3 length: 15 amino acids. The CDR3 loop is CASSLRGGARSPLHF. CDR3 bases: TGTGCCAGCAGCTTAAGGGGGGGCGCAAGATCACCCCTCCACTTT.

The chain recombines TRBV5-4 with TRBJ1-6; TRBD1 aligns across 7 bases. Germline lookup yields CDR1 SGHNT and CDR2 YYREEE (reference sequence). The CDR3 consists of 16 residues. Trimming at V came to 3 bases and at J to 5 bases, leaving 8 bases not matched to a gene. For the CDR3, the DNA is TGTGCCAGCAGCTCGACCGGGACAGCAGATAATTCACCCCTCCACTTT. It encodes CASSSTGTADNSPLHF. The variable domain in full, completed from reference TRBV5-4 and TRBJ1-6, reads ETGVTQSPTHLIKTRGQQVTLRCSSQSGHNTVSWYQQALGQGPQFIFQYYREEENGRGNFPPRFSGLQFPNYSSELNVNALELDDSALYLCASSSTGTADNSPLHFGNGTRLTVT.

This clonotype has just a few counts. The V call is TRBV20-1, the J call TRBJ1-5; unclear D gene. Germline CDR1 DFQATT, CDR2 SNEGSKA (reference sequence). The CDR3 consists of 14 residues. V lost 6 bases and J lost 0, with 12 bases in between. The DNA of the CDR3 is TGCAGTGCCGAGACTGTGTATAGCAATCAGCCCCAGCATTTT. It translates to CSAETVYSNQPQHF.

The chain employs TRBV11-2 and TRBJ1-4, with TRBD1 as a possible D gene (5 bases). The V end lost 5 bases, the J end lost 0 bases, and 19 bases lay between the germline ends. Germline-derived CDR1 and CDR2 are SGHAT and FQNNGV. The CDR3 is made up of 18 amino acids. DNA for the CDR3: TGTGCCAGCAGCGTAAGGCTTACAGGAATTGCAACTAATGAAAAACTGTTTTTT. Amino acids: CASSVRLTGIATNEKLFF. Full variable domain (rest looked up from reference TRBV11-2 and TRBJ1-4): EAGVAQSPRYKIIEKRQSVAFWCNPISGHATLYWYQQILGQGPKLLIQFQNNGVVDDSQLPKDRFSAERLKGVDSTLKIQPAKLEDSAVYLCASSVRLTGIATNEKLFFGSGTQLSVL.

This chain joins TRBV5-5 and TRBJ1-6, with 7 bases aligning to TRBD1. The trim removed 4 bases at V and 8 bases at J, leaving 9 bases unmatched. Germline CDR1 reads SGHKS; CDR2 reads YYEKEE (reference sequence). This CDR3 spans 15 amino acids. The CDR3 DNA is TGTGCCAGCAGCCGTCGGGACAGAACTGATTCACCCCTCCACTTT. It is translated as CASSRRDRTDSPLHF.

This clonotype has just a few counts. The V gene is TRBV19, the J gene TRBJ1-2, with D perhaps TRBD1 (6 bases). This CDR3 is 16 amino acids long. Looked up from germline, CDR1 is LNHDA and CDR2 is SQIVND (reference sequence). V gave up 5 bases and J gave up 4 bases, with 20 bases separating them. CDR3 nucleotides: TGTGCCAGTAGTGCCCGAGCGACGACAGGCTTCTATGGCTACACCTTC. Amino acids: CASSARATTGFYGYTF.

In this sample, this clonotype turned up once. The CDR3 nucleotides are TGCAGCGTCATGGACGGAGGGAATCAGCCCCAGCATTTT. It yields the protein CSVMDGGNQPQHF. The V gene is TRBV29-1, the J gene TRBJ1-5; no clear D. This CDR3 has 13 residues. CDR1 and CDR2 from the germline V gene are SQVTM and ANQGSEA. With 6 bases removed from V and 4 bases from J, the gap between germline ends came to 13 bases. Supplemented by reference TRBV29-1 and TRBJ1-5, the full variable domain reads SAVISQKPSRDICQRGTSLTIQCQVDSQVTMMFWYRQQPGQSLTLIATANQGSEATYESGFVIDKFPISRPNLTFSTLTVSNMSPEDSSIYLCSVMDGGNQPQHFGDGTRLSIL.

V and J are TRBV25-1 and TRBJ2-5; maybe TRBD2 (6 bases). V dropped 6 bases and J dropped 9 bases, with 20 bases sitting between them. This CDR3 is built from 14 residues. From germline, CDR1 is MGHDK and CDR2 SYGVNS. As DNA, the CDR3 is TGTGCCAGCAGGAGTACACGGGGGACCAGGGCCCAGTACTTC. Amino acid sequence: CASRSTRGTRAQYF.

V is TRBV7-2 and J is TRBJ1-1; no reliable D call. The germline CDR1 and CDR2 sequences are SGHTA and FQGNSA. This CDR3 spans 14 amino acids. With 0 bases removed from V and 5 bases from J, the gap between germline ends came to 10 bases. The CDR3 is CASSLAPGITEAFF. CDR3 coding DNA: TGTGCCAGCAGCTTAGCGCCGGGGATAACTGAAGCTTTCTTT.

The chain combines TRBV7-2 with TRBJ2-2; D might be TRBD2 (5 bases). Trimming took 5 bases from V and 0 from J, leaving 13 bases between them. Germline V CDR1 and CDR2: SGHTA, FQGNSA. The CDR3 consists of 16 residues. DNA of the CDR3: TGTGCCAGCAGCCCCTGGGTGGGAGCGAACACCGGGGAGCTGTTTTTT. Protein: CASSPWVGANTGELFF.

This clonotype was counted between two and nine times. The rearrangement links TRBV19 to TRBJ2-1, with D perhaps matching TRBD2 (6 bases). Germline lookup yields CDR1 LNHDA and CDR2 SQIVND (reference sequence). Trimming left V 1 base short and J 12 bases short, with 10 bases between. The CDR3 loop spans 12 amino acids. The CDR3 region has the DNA TGTGCCAGTAGTATAGCTGGGCGGGGGCAGTTCTTC. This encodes CASSIAGRGQFF.

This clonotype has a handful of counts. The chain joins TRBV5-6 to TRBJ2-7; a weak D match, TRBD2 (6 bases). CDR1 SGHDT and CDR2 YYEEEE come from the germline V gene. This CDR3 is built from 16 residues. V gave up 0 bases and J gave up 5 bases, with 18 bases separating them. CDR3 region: CASSLGLAGRHHEQYF. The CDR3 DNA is TGTGCCAGCAGCTTGGGTCTCGCGGGGCGCCACCACGAGCAGTACTTC.

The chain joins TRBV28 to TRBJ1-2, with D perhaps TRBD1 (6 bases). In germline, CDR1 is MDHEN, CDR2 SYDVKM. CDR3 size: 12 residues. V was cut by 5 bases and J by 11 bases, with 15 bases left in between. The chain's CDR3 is CASSTSKGDYTF. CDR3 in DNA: TGTGCCAGCAGTACATCGAAGGGGGATTACACCTTC.